This TCR beta chain comes out of a study of blood T cell repertoires in COVID-19. Enrolled during active infection, Seattle patients were then followed longitudinally. In the authors' workflow: Counts of nucleated cells, estimated from reference gene primer amplification, were obtained. The protocol was immunoSEQ multiplex PCR, while the TCRdb copy is restricted to in-frame clones and leaves out a portion. V, J and clone size are those of that table, while D and trimming were read from the DNA. The data hold roughly 350,000 clones, with around 87% observed a single time. The CDR3 spans 13 residues. V gave up 4 bases and J gave up 4 bases; unmatched junction bases: 2. Germline assignment: CDR1 MNHEY and CDR2 SVGEGT.

The specimen sequenced was peripheral blood. The receptor comes from a woman in her twenties or thirties with COVID-19, enrolled during active disease. This rearrangement joins TRBV6-2 or TRBV6-3 to TRBJ2-7; TRBD2 matches at 9 bases. The CDR3 here is CASSSSGVYEQYF. The CDR3 coding sequence is TGTGCCAGCAGTTCTAGCGGGGTGTACGAGCAGTACTTC.